What follows are 15 T cell receptor beta chains derived from one specimen sequenced in a study of blood T cell repertoires in COVID-19. Assay: immunoSEQ multiplex PCR; the TCRdb copy retains only in-frame clones and omits some. The top ten clones hold over 4% of a sample with around 84,000 clones, around 90% of them seen once. Input material: peripheral blood. The source is a middle-aged man with active COVID-19.

The CDR3 DNA reads as TGTGCCAGCAGCTCGGGATTCAGCAATCAGCCCCAGCATTTT. It codes for CASSSGFSNQPQHF. This chain uses TRBV5-8 with TRBJ1-5; D ambiguous. V was cut by 3 bases and J by 1 base, with 8 bases left in between. The V gene's germline CDR1 is SGHTS and CDR2 YDEGEE. The CDR3 covers 14 residues. The full variable domain, rest sourced from reference TRBV5-8 and TRBJ1-5, is EAGVTQSPTHLIKTRGQQATLRCSPISGHTSVYWYQQALGLGLQFLLWYDEGEERNRGNFPPRFSGRQFPNYSSELNVNALELEDSALYLCASSSGFSNQPQHFGDGTRLSIL.

This clone was counted a single time. V and J are TRBV6-4 and TRBJ2-1; 11 bases are a match to TRBD2. The CDR3 covers 14 residues. After removal of 6 bases from V and 8 bases from J, the junction contained 6 bases not matched to a gene. Germline V gene data show CDR1 as MRHNA and CDR2 as SNTAGT. Written as DNA, the CDR3 is TGTGCCAGCAGCTTAGCGGGAGGGCCCGATGAGCAGTTCTTC. Translating gives CASSLAGGPDEQFF.

The gene calls are TRBV2 and TRBJ1-5; TRBD1 matches 8 bases. The J segment lost 9 bases and the V segment lost 11 bases, leaving 12 bases of the junction unmatched. From germline, CDR1 is SNHLY and CDR2 FYNNEI. CDR3 length: 13 amino acids. CDR3 in amino acids: CAGKEDRAGPQHF. The CDR3 DNA is TGTGCCGGGAAAGAGGACAGGGCCGGGCCCCAGCATTTT.

V is TRBV7-9 and J is TRBJ2-7; TRBD2 agrees at 7 bases. Germline values: CDR1 SEHNR, CDR2 FQNEAQ (reference sequence). V lost 4 bases to trimming and J lost 9 bases; unmatched junction nucleotides: 12. This CDR3 is 14 amino acids long. The CDR3 coding sequence is TGTGCCAGCAGCTCAGGCGGACGGACTAGGGTGCAGTACTTC. This sequence encodes CASSSGGRTRVQYF. The entire variable domain, with the rest obtained from reference TRBV7-9 and TRBJ2-7, is as follows: DTGVSQNPRHKITKRGQNVTFRCDPISEHNRLYWYRQTLGQGPEFLTYFQNEAQLEKSRLLSDRFSAERPKGSFSTLEIQRTEQGDSAMYLCASSSGGRTRVQYFGPGTRLTVT.

The chain links TRBV10-1 to TRBJ1-1, with TRBD1 as a possible D gene (5 bases). Germline CDR1 and CDR2: WNHNN and SYGVQD (reference sequence). Between the trimmed V and J ends, which lost 4 bases and 3 bases, there was a span of 9 bases. The CDR3 is 13 residues long. The CDR3, as DNA: TGCGCCAGCAGTGTGTCCAGGGACACTGAAGCTTTCTTT. It yields the protein CASSVSRDTEAFF.

This clone has only a few counts. V and J are TRBV5-1 and TRBJ1-6; TRBD1 might be the D (6 bases). CDR3 length: 18 residues. The germline gives CDR1 SGHRS, CDR2 YFSETQ. V was shortened by 2 bases and J by 6 bases, with 21 bases between the two germline ends. The CDR3 region has the DNA TGCGCCAGCAGCTTTCAAACTAGGACAGCCGACACTAATTCACCCCTCCACTTT. Translation: CASSFQTRTADTNSPLHF.

This chain links TRBV20-1 with TRBJ2-3, with TRBD2 matching 7 bases. Per the germline V gene, CDR1 is DFQATT and CDR2 is SNEGSKA (reference sequence). Trimming cost V 3 bases and J 2 bases; bases outside gene matches: 5. The length of the CDR3 is 14 residues. CDR3 in amino acids: CSASPAGTTDTQYF. The DNA for the CDR3 is TGCAGTGCTAGTCCAGCGGGAACCACAGATACGCAGTATTTT.

V usage is TRBV10-2 and J usage is TRBJ2-7, with 9 bases fitting TRBD1. The CDR3 runs 15 residues. Germline trimming cut 6 bases from V and 1 base from J; bases unmatched to any gene: 7. Germline CDR1 WSHSY, CDR2 SAAADI. CDR3 amino acids: CASSLGTGSSYEQYF. For the CDR3, the DNA is TGCGCCAGCAGCCTCGGGACAGGGTCGTCCTACGAGCAGTACTTC.

The gene calls are TRBV7-7 and TRBJ1-1; tentative D call: TRBD1 (5 bases). This CDR3 comprises 13 residues. CDR1 and CDR2 from the germline V gene are SSHAT and FNYEAQ (reference sequence). V shed 5 bases and J shed 1 base, with 8 bases lying between them. CDR3 amino acids: CASSKDRNTEAFF. In DNA, the CDR3 is TGTGCCAGCAGCAAAGACAGGAACACTGAAGCTTTCTTT.

CDR3 amino acids: CASSDSATTVRELFF. As DNA, the CDR3 is TGTGCCAGCAGTGACTCAGCGACCACCGTACGGGAGCTGTTTTTT. The chain is built from TRBV6-4 and TRBJ2-2; D is unresolved. The CDR3 has 15 amino acids. With 0 bases removed from V and 9 bases from J, the gap between germline ends came to 14 bases. Germline V lookup: CDR1 MRHNA, CDR2 SNTAGT.

The rearrangement links TRBV12-5 to TRBJ2-5; possible D gene TRBD2, 6 bases. The CDR3 has 15 residues. Per the germline V gene, CDR1 is LGHNT and CDR2 is FRNRAP. The V end lost 0 bases, the J end lost 5 bases, and 13 bases lay between the germline ends. The CDR3 region has the DNA TGTGCTAGTGGTTTGGTACTGCGACGGGGGGAGACCCAGTACTTC. Its protein product is CASGLVLRRGETQYF.

This clone was found once. The rearrangement uses TRBV5-1 and TRBJ2-3, with 8 bases aligning to TRBD2. There are 16 residues in the CDR3. Germline V CDR1 and CDR2: SGHRS, YFSETQ. V was clipped by 0 bases and J by 2 bases; unmatched bases: 5. Written as DNA, the CDR3 is TGCGCCAGCAGCTTGGGCAGCGGGAGCGACACAGATACGCAGTATTTT. This codes for CASSLGSGSDTDTQYF.

This chain connects TRBV23-1 to TRBJ2-7; no firm D call. TRBV23-1 is recorded as an ORF, its role being uncertain. The CDR3 is 12 residues long. V shed 6 bases and J shed 7 bases, with 13 bases lying between them. CDR3 protein: CASSPSRVEQYF. DNA for the CDR3: TGCGCCAGCAGCCCCTCCCGGGTGGAGCAGTACTTC.

As to this clone: An end of the junction differs from the germline gene, which may be a read error. The genes are TRBV6-2 or TRBV6-3 and TRBJ2-5; 11 bases align to TRBD2. The CDR3 spans 16 residues. Per germline, CDR1 MNHEY and CDR2 SVGEGT. The chain's CDR3 is CAGSYRLAGGQETQYF. In nucleotides, the CDR3 is TGTGCCGGCAGTTATAGGCTAGCGGGGGGCCAAGAGACCCAGTACTTC.

This clone appeared a single time. V is TRBV3-1 (or the pseudogene TRBV3-2) and J is TRBJ2-2; 14 positions match TRBD2. The CDR3 runs 16 residues. Germline-derived CDR1 and CDR2 are LGHDT and YNNKEL (reference sequence). Unmatched junction bases numbered 6, after V lost 6 bases and J lost 6 bases. The CDR3 region has the DNA TGTGCCAGCAGTCAGGGACTAGCGGGAGCAGCCGGGGAGCTGTTTTTT. Protein product: CASSQGLAGAAGELFF.